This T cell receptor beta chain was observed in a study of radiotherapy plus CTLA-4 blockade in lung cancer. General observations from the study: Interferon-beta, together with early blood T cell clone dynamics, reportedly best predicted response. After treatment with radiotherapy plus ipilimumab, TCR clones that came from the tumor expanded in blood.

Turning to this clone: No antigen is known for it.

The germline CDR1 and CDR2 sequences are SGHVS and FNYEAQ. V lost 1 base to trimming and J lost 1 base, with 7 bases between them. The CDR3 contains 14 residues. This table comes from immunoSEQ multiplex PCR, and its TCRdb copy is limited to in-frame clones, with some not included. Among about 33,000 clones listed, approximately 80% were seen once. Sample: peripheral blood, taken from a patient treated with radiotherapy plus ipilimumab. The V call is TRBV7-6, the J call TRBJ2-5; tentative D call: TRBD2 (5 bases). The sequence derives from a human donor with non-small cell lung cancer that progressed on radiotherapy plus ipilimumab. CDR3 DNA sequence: TGTGCCAGCAGCTTAGTGGAGGTCCAAGAGACCCAGTACTTC. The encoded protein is CASSLVEVQETQYF.